The 6 T cell receptor beta chains reported below all come from one sample, sequenced in a study of response to subunit inactivated influenza vaccine. One entry per CDR3 protein results from TCRdb running MiXCR on the RT-PCR reads. The table has more than 550,000 distinct CDR3 sequences, 11% seen once. A further study also used this sample, focusing on T cells expressing NK-cell markers. That paper adds: Production of TCR beta cDNA relied on 5'RACE template switching with UMIs.

Source: PBMCs from blood, taken on the day of vaccination. These receptors came from a man aged 45 to 65 who received an inactivated influenza vaccine.

In its sample, this clonotype was seen many times. V usage is TRBV25-1 and J usage is TRBJ2-3, with TRBD2 identical over 7 bases. J was trimmed by 7 bases and V by 7 bases; bases with no gene match: 5. The CDR3 sequence is 12 residues long. Germline CDR1 and CDR2: MGHDK and SYGVNS. The CDR3 spells CASTGAGHTQYF. CDR3 nucleotide sequence: TGTGCCAGCACCGGAGCGGGGCATACGCAGTATTTT.

The gene calls are TRBV6-1 and TRBJ2-2; 9 nucleotides align to TRBD1. V shed 5 bases and J 8 bases; nucleotides not matched to a gene: 9. This CDR3 is 15 amino acids long. Germline CDR1 reads MNHNS; CDR2 reads SASEGT. As DNA, the CDR3 is TGTGCCAGCAGTCCGGGACAGGGAGCTTCGGGGGAGCTGTTTTTT. Protein: CASSPGQGASGELFF.

This clonotype came up a few times. The CDR3 bases are TGCGCCAGCAGCATATTAGACTCGCAGGGAGGTACAGATACGCAGTATTTT. Translating gives CASSILDSQGGTDTQYF. The J gene is TRBJ2-3, the V gene TRBV5-1; D may be TRBD2 (6 bases). V lost 4 bases, J lost 3 bases, and 21 bases lay in between. CDR3 size: 17 residues. CDR1 SGHRS and CDR2 YFSETQ come from the germline V gene.

J is TRBJ1-2 and V is TRBV12-3 or TRBV12-4, with TRBD1 as a possible D gene (5 bases). V lost 5 bases, J lost 6 bases, and 16 bases lay in between. CDR3 length: 14 amino acids. In DNA, the CDR3 is TGTGCCAGCAGTCCCGGGACTGATCCTCATGGCTACACCTTC. This translates into CASSPGTDPHGYTF.

The chain uses TRBV6-5 and TRBJ1-3; D possibly corresponds to TRBD1 (6 bases). V lost 2 bases and J 0 bases, leaving 11 bases between the germline ends. The CDR3 spans 16 residues. CDR1 and CDR2 from the germline V gene are MNHEY and SVGAGI. CDR3 bases: TGTGCCAGCAGTTACACAGGGATGAACTCTGGAAACACCATATATTTT. Translated: CASSYTGMNSGNTIYF.

V usage is TRBV25-1 and J usage is TRBJ2-2; TRBD2 might be the D (5 bases). Per the germline V gene, CDR1 is MGHDK and CDR2 is SYGVNS. V lost 6 bases and J lost 6, with 11 bases in between. This CDR3 has 13 amino acids. The CDR3 loop is CASSRWESGELFF. CDR3 DNA: TGTGCCAGCAGCCGTTGGGAGTCCGGGGAGCTGTTTTTT.